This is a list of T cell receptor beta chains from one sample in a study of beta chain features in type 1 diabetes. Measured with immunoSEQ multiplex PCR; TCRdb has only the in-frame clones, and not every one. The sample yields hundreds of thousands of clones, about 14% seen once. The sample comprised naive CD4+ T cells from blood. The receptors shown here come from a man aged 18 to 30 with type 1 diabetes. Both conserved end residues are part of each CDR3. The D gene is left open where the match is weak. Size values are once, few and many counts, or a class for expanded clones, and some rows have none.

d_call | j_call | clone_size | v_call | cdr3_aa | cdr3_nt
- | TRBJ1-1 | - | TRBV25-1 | CASSDIRERTEAFF | TGTGCCAGCAGTGATATTAGGGAGCGCACTGAAGCTTTCTTT
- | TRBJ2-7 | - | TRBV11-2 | CASSQVSGGPGNEQYF | TGTGCCAGCAGCCAGGTTAGCGGAGGGCCCGGAAACGAGCAGTACTTC
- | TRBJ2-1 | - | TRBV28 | CASSQKGFEQFF | TGTGCCAGCAGCCAAAAGGGGTTTGAGCAGTTCTTC
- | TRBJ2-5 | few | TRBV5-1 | CASSGGIPTETQYF | TGCGCCAGCAGCGGGGGGATCCCGACGGAGACCCAGTACTTC
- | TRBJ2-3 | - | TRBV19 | CASNPRAEDTQYF | TGTGCCAGTAACCCTCGGGCGGAAGATACGCAGTATTTT
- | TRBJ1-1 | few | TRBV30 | CAWSVLGGNTEAFF | TGTGCCTGGAGTGTATTAGGTGGTAACACTGAAGCTTTCTTT
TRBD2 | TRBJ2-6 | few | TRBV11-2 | CASSPRLAGVSPGANVLTF | TGTGCCAGCAGCCCCCGACTAGCGGGAGTTTCTCCCGGGGCCAACGTCCTGACTTTC
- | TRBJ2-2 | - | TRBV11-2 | CASSLGRGELFF | TGTGCCAGCAGCTTAGGACGCGGGGAGCTGTTTTTT
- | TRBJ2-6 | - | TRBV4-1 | CASSQGSPRTGANVLTF | TGCGCCAGCAGCCAAGGAAGCCCCCGTACTGGGGCCAACGTCCTGACTTTC
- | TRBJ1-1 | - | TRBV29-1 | CSVARGNTEAFF | TGCAGCGTTGCCCGGGGGAACACTGAAGCTTTCTTT
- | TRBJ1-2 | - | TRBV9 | CASSPRTANYGYTF | TGTGCCAGCAGCCCCCGGACGGCGAACTATGGCTACACCTTC
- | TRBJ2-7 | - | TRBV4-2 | CASSQEGGGEQYF | TGTGCCAGCAGCCAAGAGGGAGGCGGCGAGCAGTACTTC
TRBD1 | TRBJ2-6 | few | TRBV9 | CASSVTGTGTGANVLTF | TGTGCCAGCAGCGTGACCGGGACAGGGACTGGGGCCAACGTCCTGACTTTC
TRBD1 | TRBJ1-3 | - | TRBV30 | CAWQGVEGNTIYF | TGTGCCTGGCAGGGGGTAGAGGGAAACACCATATATTTT
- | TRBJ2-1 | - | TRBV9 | CASSVVSSGSYNEQFF | TGTGCCAGCAGCGTAGTATCGAGCGGATCCTACAATGAGCAGTTCTTC
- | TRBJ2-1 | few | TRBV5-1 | CASSLGSSDEQFF | TGCGCCAGCAGCTTGGGTTCCTCGGATGAGCAGTTCTTC
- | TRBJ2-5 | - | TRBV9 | CASSARQPNQETQYF | TGTGCCAGCAGCGCCCGACAGCCTAACCAAGAGACCCAGTACTTC
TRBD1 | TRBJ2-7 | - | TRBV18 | CASSPRGQGAPIKSF | TGTGCCAGCTCACCCAGAGGACAGGGGGCGCCGATTAAGTCCTTC
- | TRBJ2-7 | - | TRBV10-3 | CAISIQGHEQYF | TGTGCCATCAGCATACAAGGTCACGAGCAGTACTTC
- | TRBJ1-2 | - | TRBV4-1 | CASSQRGMDGYTF | TGCGCCAGCAGCCAACGGGGGATGGATGGCTACACCTTC
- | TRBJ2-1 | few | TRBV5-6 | CASSRLVAYNEQFF | TGTGCCAGCAGCCGGTTGGTGGCCTACAATGAGCAGTTCTTC
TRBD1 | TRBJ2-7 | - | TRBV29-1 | CSVAQGVRYEQYF | TGCAGCGTTGCACAGGGGGTCAGGTACGAGCAGTACTTC
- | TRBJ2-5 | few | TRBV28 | CASSRQFRETQYF | TGTGCCAGCAGTCGACAGTTTCGAGAGACCCAGTACTTC
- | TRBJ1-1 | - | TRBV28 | CASRFWAEAFF | TGTGCCAGCAGGTTTTGGGCTGAAGCTTTCTTT
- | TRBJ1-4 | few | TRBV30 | CAWSPGRGEKLFF | TGTGCCTGGAGTCCGGGCCGGGGGGAAAAACTGTTTTTT
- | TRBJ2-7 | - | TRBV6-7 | CASTPFSSREQYF | TGTGCCAGCACTCCCTTTAGCAGCCGCGAGCAGTACTTC
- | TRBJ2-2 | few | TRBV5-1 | CASSSRTRSNTGELFF | TGCGCCAGCAGCTCCCGGACCAGATCGAACACCGGGGAGCTGTTTTTT
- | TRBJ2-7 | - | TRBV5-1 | CASSFSLATYEQYF | TGCGCCAGCAGCTTCTCCCTAGCCACCTACGAGCAGTACTTC
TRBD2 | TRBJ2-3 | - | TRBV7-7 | CASSLAAGGTDTQYF | TGTGCTAGCAGCTTAGCGGCGGGGGGGACAGATACGCAGTATTTT
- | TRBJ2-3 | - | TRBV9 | CASSVGAEGGGTDTQYF | TGTGCCAGCAGCGTAGGTGCCGAAGGGGGTGGAACAGATACGCAGTATTTT
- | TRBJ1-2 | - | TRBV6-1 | CASSVGEGYTF | TGTGCCAGCAGTGTTGGGGAAGGCTACACCTTC
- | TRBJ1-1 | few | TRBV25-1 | CASKKMNTEAFF | TGTGCCAGCAAAAAAATGAACACTGAAGCTTTCTTT
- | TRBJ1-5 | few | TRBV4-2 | CASSQEVRVNQPQHF | TGTGCCAGCAGCCAAGAGGTCAGGGTGAATCAGCCCCAGCATTTT
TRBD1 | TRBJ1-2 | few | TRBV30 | CAWSGGPDRAYYGYTF | TGTGCCTGGAGTGGGGGTCCGGACAGGGCGTACTATGGCTACACCTTC
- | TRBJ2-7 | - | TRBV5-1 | CASSLGGTEQYF | TGCGCCAGCAGCTTGGGAGGGACCGAGCAGTACTTC
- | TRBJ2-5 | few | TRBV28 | CASTDWLRETQYF | TGTGCCAGCACGGACTGGCTGCGGGAGACCCAGTACTTC
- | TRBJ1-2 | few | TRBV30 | CAWSVGDPYGYTF | TGTGCCTGGAGTGTGGGGGACCCCTATGGCTACACCTTC
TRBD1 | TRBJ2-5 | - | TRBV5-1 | CASSPGTGSGVGQETQYF | TGCGCCAGCAGCCCAGGGACAGGGTCGGGTGTCGGACAAGAGACCCAGTACTTC
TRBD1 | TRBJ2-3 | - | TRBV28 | CASSSGQGTDTQYF | TGTGCCAGTTCGTCGGGACAGGGCACAGATACGCAGTATTTT
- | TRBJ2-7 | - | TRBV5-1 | CASSLEGKNYEQYF | TGCGCCAGCAGCTTGGAAGGCAAAAACTACGAGCAGTACTTC
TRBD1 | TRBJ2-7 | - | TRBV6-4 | CASSLRLDRGEYEQYF | TGTGCCAGCAGCCTAAGGTTGGACAGGGGTGAATACGAGCAGTACTTC
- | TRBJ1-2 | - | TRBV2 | CASRYAYSHGYTF | TGTGCCAGCCGATACGCCTACTCTCATGGCTACACCTTC
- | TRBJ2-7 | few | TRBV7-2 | CASSLWGLEQYF | TGTGCCAGCAGCCTGTGGGGTCTCGAGCAGTACTTC
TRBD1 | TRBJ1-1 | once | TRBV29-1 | CSVEGQGDTEAFF | TGCAGCGTTGAAGGACAGGGGGACACTGAAGCTTTCTTT
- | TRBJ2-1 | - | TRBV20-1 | CSAKDNEQFF | TGCAGTGCTAAAGACAATGAGCAGTTCTTC
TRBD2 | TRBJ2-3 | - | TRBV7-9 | CASSLMAGGPTDTQYF | TGTGCCAGCAGCCTAATGGCGGGAGGGCCGACAGATACGCAGTATTTT
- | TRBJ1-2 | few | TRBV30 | CAWSRVGDYGYTF | TGTGCCTGGAGTAGGGTAGGGGACTATGGCTACACCTTC
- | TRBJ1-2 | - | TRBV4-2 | CASSREGNLNYGYTF | TGTGCCAGCAGCCGGGAGGGGAACTTAAACTATGGCTACACCTTC
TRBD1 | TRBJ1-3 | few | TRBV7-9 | CASSFRDREYSGNTIYF | TGTGCCAGCAGCTTCCGGGACAGGGAATACTCTGGAAACACCATATATTTT
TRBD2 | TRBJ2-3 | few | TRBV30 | CAWSREREGPDTQYF | TGTGCCTGGAGTAGGGAGCGGGAGGGTCCAGATACGCAGTATTTT
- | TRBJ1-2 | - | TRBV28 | CASSKPRGIYGYTF | TGTGCCAGCAGTAAGCCGAGGGGTATCTATGGCTACACCTTC
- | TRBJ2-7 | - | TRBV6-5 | CASSPLGTYEQYF | TGTGCCAGCAGTCCCCTGGGAACCTACGAGCAGTACTTC
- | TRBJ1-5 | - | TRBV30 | CAWSPQGTQPQHF | TGTGCCTGGAGTCCCCAGGGGACGCAGCCCCAGCATTTT